Shown below are 25 T cell receptor beta chains from a single sample sequenced in a study of T cell clonality in common variable immunodeficiency. These receptors lack a known antigen. The data were produced by immunoSEQ multiplex PCR, yet TCRdb's version contains in-frame clones alone and is incomplete. The sample includes tens of thousands of clones, none of them occurring once. Regarding the study as a whole: In common variable immunodeficiency, TCR beta chains reportedly carried fewer deletions and N-nucleotide insertions.

Sequencing input: peripheral blood mononuclear cells. The receptors were sampled from a human donor with common variable immunodeficiency.

This clone was counted ten times or more. CDR3 amino acids: CASSSAKGGLVNTGELFF. Partial CDR3 DNA: TGTGCCAGCAGCTCTGCAAAGGGGGGGCTAGTGAACACCGGGGAG. This sequence joins TRBV7-6 and TRBJ2-2; possible D gene TRBD2, 7 bases. The read finishes 3 residues shy of the CDR3 end, and the germline J gene is used to complete it. V was cut by 4 bases and J by 1 base, with 19 bases left in between. The length of the CDR3 is 18 residues. Germline values: CDR1 SGHVS, CDR2 FNYEAQ.

As concerns this clone: The read comes to an end 3 residues before the CDR3 does, leaving the germline J gene to fill in the end. This chain connects TRBV2 to TRBJ1-5, with 7 nucleotides matching TRBD1. After removal of 3 bases from V and 9 bases from J, the junction contained 11 bases not matched to a gene. CDR1 and CDR2 (germline): SNHLY, FYNNEI. The CDR3 length is 15 residues. CDR3 residues: CASSDRRGHRMPQHF. The DNA read from the CDR3 is TGTGCCAGCAGTGATCGGAGGGGGCATCGGATGCCC. Variable domain in full (rest from reference TRBV2 and TRBJ1-5): EPEVTQTPSHQVTQMGQEVILRCVPISNHLYFYWYRQILGQKVEFLVSFYNNEISEKSEIFDDQFSVERPDGSNFTLKIRSTKLEDSAMYFCASSDRRGHRMPQHFGDGTRLSIL.

This clone was picked up many times. Read sequence stops 3 residues before the CDR3 end, and the germline J gene provides the missing end. The V and J genes are TRBV20-1 and TRBJ1-6; D call uncertain. Looked up from germline, CDR1 is DFQATT and CDR2 is SNEGSKA (reference sequence). This CDR3 comprises 14 residues. CDR3 bases read: TGCAGTGCTAGAGATTCGCGGGCAGCCGAGGCC. It is translated as CSARDSRAAEA. The CDR3 in its entirety is CSARDSRAAEALHF.

The table lists this clone with many counts. The CDR3 sequence: CASSPGQGKGTEAFF. The DNA read from the CDR3 is TGTGCCAGCAGCCCAGGACAGGGGAAGGGCACTGAA. The J gene is TRBJ1-1, the V gene TRBV13; TRBD1 matches at 9 bases. Read coverage stops 3 residues before the CDR3 terminus; the germline J gene supplies the remainder. The J segment lost 4 bases and the V segment lost 5 bases, leaving 8 bases of the junction unmatched. This CDR3 comprises 15 residues. From germline, CDR1 is PRHDT and CDR2 FYEKMQ (reference sequence).

This clone has at least ten counts. The read stops 3 residues short of the end of the CDR3; the missing end is completed from the germline J gene. V gene TRBV11-2 combines with J gene TRBJ2-7, with D perhaps TRBD1 (6 bases). Germline values: CDR1 SGHAT, CDR2 FQNNGV. Trimming removed 3 bases at V and 4 bases at J, with 16 bases between. There are 15 residues in the CDR3. Partial CDR3 DNA: TGTGCCAGCAGCTTTTTCCGGGCTCAGGGGTACGAG. Translation: CASSFFRAQGYE. The complete CDR3 protein is CASSFFRAQGYEQYF.

The table lists this clone with many counts. The DNA ends 3 residues before the CDR3 does, and the rest of the CDR3 is filled in from the germline J gene. The chain is built from TRBV9 and TRBJ2-5; TRBD1 aligns across 8 bases. CDR1 and CDR2 from the germline V gene are SGDLS and YYNGEE. V lost 3 bases and J lost 4; bases outside the gene matches: 2. The CDR3 spans 13 residues. This CDR3 reads CASSGGQGETQYF. The part of the CDR3 DNA that was read is TGTGCCAGCAGCGGAGGACAGGGAGAGACC.

This clone was observed a few times. Read coverage stops 3 residues before the CDR3 terminus; the germline J gene supplies the remainder. The rearrangement uses TRBV2 and TRBJ2-2; tentative D call: TRBD2 (6 bases). The CDR3 has 14 amino acids. The V and J ends lost 6 bases and 0 bases respectively, with 8 bases between them. Germline V gene lookup returns CDR1 SNHLY and CDR2 FYNNEI. The CDR3 bases that were read are TGTGCCAGCAGGGAGGGGACGAACACCGGGGAG. Protein product: CASREGTNTGE. The full CDR3 sequence reads CASREGTNTGELFF. Supplemented by reference TRBV2 and TRBJ2-2, the full variable domain reads EPEVTQTPSHQVTQMGQEVILRCVPISNHLYFYWYRQILGQKVEFLVSFYNNEISEKSEIFDDQFSVERPDGSNFTLKIRSTKLEDSAMYFCASREGTNTGELFFGEGSRLTVL.

This clone was seen repeatedly, ten times or more. The CDR3 is cut off 3 residues early in the read; its end comes from the germline J gene. The J gene is TRBJ2-3, the V gene TRBV2; 7 bases line up with TRBD1. The germline V gene has CDR1 SNHLY and CDR2 FYNNEI. The CDR3 sequence is 18 residues long. The J segment lost 0 bases and the V segment lost 6 bases, leaving 15 bases of the junction unmatched. This CDR3 is CASRPNPRTGSSTDTQYF. The sequenced part of the CDR3 DNA is TGTGCCAGCAGACCTAACCCCCGGACAGGTTCTAGCACAGATACG.

This clone was seen ten or more times. CDR3 region: CASSQDSAAPEAFF. CDR3 DNA (partial): TGCGCCAGCAGCCAAGATTCGGCGGCTCCTGAA. The chain uses TRBV4-1 and TRBJ1-1; D gene unclear. The read ends 3 residues early relative to the CDR3; the germline J gene fills the gap. The CDR3 sequence is 14 residues long. The V gene's germline CDR1 is MGHRA and CDR2 YSYEKL. Between the trimmed V and J ends, which lost 0 bases and 6 bases, there was a span of 11 bases.

The sample holds many counts of this clone. The CDR3 end lies 3 residues beyond the end of the read and is filled in from the germline J gene. The V and J genes are TRBV19 and TRBJ2-3; 7 bases agree with TRBD1. CDR1 is LNHDA, CDR2 SQIVND, per germline (reference sequence). The CDR3 is 14 residues long. V was clipped by 1 base and J by 3 bases; unmatched bases: 1. The sequenced part of the CDR3 DNA is TGTGCCAGTAGTATAGGCAGGGGGACAGATACG. Translating it yields CASSIGRGTDT. The whole CDR3 is CASSIGRGTDTQYF.

Turning to this clone: From the germline J gene comes the end of the CDR3, since the read stops 3 residues before it. The genes are TRBV10-2 and TRBJ2-7, with TRBD2 matching over 12 bases. Losses at the gene ends were 5 bases for V and 2 bases for J; bases not matched to a gene: 1. The V gene's germline CDR1 is WSHSY and CDR2 SAAADI. The CDR3 is 14 amino acids. The CDR3 region is CASSRTSGTYEQYF. CDR3 DNA (partial): TGCGCCAGCAGTCGGACTAGCGGGACCTACGAG.

As regards this clone: The read finishes 3 residues shy of the CDR3 end, and the germline J gene is used to complete it. This chain uses TRBV6-2 or TRBV6-3 with TRBJ1-5, with D perhaps matching TRBD1 (6 bases). The germline gives CDR1 MNHEY, CDR2 SVGEGT. Trimming pared 2 bases from V and 7 bases from J, leaving 9 bases between. The CDR3 has 13 residues. Here the CDR3 reads CASSYQGKQPQHF. The CDR3 bases that were read are TGTGCCAGCAGTTACCAGGGGAAGCAGCCC.

This clone has a count of ten or more. Partial CDR3 DNA: TGTGCCAGTAGACGGCGGCCCCCTGGTGGGGGGATCCGTCAGCCC. Encoded protein: CASRRRPPGGGIRQP. The entire CDR3 protein is CASRRRPPGGGIRQPQHF. This chain joins TRBV19 and TRBJ1-5; possibly TRBD1 for D (5 bases). The read ends 3 residues before the CDR3 terminus; that terminus is restored from the germline J gene. The CDR3 contains 18 residues. In germline, CDR1 is LNHDA, CDR2 SQIVND (reference sequence). The ends were cut back, 6 bases at V and 6 bases at J, with 27 bases in the middle.

This clone was recorded many times. The read stops 3 residues short of the end of the CDR3; the missing end is completed from the germline J gene. The chain is built from TRBV4-2 and TRBJ2-7, with 12 bases lining up with TRBD2. The germline gives CDR1 LGHNA, CDR2 YNFKEQ. V gave up 0 bases and J gave up 4 bases; unmatched junction bases: 4. The CDR3 loop spans 16 amino acids. Here the CDR3 reads CASSQEEGTSGYEQYF. CDR3 bases read: TGTGCCAGCAGCCAAGAGGAGGGGACTAGCGGGTACGAG.

At least ten counts were recorded for this clone. Read data end 3 residues before the CDR3 end; the end is taken from the germline J gene. V gene TRBV10-3 combines with J gene TRBJ2-6; TRBD1 aligns across 10 bases. V dropped 2 bases and J dropped 3; count of bases not matched to a gene: 7. The CDR3 has 18 residues. Germline V gene data show CDR1 as ENHRY and CDR2 as SYGVKD. The CDR3 protein is CAISEGRQGAGGANVLTF. CDR3 DNA, as far as it was read: TGTGCCATCAGTGAGGGCCGACAGGGGGCCGGTGGGGCCAACGTC.

This clone came up many times. The missing CDR3 end, 3 residues past where the read stops, is filled in from the germline J gene. The genes are TRBV28 and TRBJ2-3; D not certain. The CDR3 has 12 amino acids. Per germline, CDR1 MDHEN and CDR2 SYDVKM. CDR3: CASSGRSRAQYF. Partial CDR3 DNA: TGTGCCAGCAGTGGAAGAAGTCGGGCG.

This clone was seen at least ten times. The missing CDR3 end, 3 residues past where the read stops, is filled in from the germline J gene. This chain connects TRBV29-1 to TRBJ1-6; TRBD1 matches at 9 bases. J lost 10 bases, V lost 8 bases, and 6 bases had no gene match. The germline V gene has CDR1 SQVTM and CDR2 ANQGSEA. CDR3 size: 12 residues. The CDR3 bases that were read are TGCAGCTTGGAGACAGGGGGATCACCC. Its protein product is CSLETGGSP. The whole CDR3 protein is CSLETGGSPLHF.

To note about this clone: The CDR3 end falls 3 residues outside the read, so it is completed with the germline J gene. V usage is TRBV5-4 and J usage is TRBJ2-1, with TRBD2 matching 9 bases. This CDR3 region has 16 residues. The V gene's germline CDR1 is SGHNT and CDR2 YYREEE (reference sequence). J was trimmed by 1 base and V by 2 bases; bases with no gene match: 4. The CDR3 loop reads CASSFRLAESYNEQFF. The CDR3 bases that were read are TGTGCCAGCAGCTTCAGACTAGCGGAGTCCTACAATGAG.

This clone was picked up many times. The read terminates 3 residues ahead of where the CDR3 ends, so the germline J gene completes it. The V and J genes are TRBV5-1 and TRBJ2-2; D is possibly TRBD2 (6 bases). The CDR3 runs 16 residues. V dropped 0 bases and J dropped 6 bases, with 15 bases sitting between them. Germline lookup yields CDR1 SGHRS and CDR2 YFSETQ. Incomplete CDR3 DNA: TGCGCCAGCAGCTTGGGACATCGTACGGGGGCCGGGGAG. The encoded protein is CASSLGHRTGAGE. The CDR3, in full, reads CASSLGHRTGAGELFF.

This clone was observed many times. The CDR3 reads CASSFSPKPQHF. CDR3 bases read: TGTGCCAGCAGTTTTTCCCCTAAGCCC. The chain combines TRBV28 with TRBJ1-5; D remains unclear. The CDR3 is cut off 3 residues early in the read; its end comes from the germline J gene. Germline V lookup: CDR1 MDHEN, CDR2 SYDVKM. Trimming cost V 3 bases and J 8 bases, with 8 bases left between them. CDR3 length: 12 residues.

There are many counts of this clone. The read is 3 residues too short to cover the CDR3 end, so that end is filled in from the germline J gene. This chain links TRBV7-2 with TRBJ2-7; D is perhaps TRBD1 (6 bases). Between the trimmed V and J ends, which lost 1 base and 3 bases, there was a span of 10 bases. The CDR3 sequence is 14 residues long. Germline V gives CDR1 SGHTA, CDR2 FQGNSA. The CDR3 is CASSLVAGDYEQYF. The DNA read from the CDR3 is TGTGCCAGCAGCTTAGTGGCAGGGGACTACGAG.

This clone was counted ten times or more. The DNA ends 3 residues before the CDR3 does, and the rest of the CDR3 is filled in from the germline J gene. The V call is TRBV4-2, the J call TRBJ2-7, with TRBD1 matching 8 bases. The V and J ends lost 0 bases and 4 bases, in that order; junction bases with no gene match: 5. In germline, CDR1 is LGHNA, CDR2 YNFKEQ. The CDR3 loop spans 15 amino acids. Partial CDR3 DNA: TGTGCCAGCAGCCAAGATCTGGGACAGGATTACGAG. Translating gives CASSQDLGQDYE. The full CDR3 protein reads CASSQDLGQDYEQYF.

At least ten counts were recorded for this clone. The observed sequence ends 3 residues before the CDR3 terminus, with the missing tail filled in from the germline J gene. The chain couples TRBV29-1 to TRBJ1-3; D unresolved. Germline V CDR1 and CDR2: SQVTM, ANQGSEA. Trimming took 5 bases from V and 0 from J, leaving 8 bases between them. The CDR3 loop spans 13 amino acids. The sequenced part of the CDR3 DNA is TGCAGCGTTCACACCAACTCTGGAAACACC. Translating it yields CSVHTNSGNT. The full CDR3 protein reads CSVHTNSGNTIYF.

This clone is deemed medium-sized. The read ends 3 residues early relative to the CDR3; the germline J gene fills the gap. This sequence joins TRBV7-9 and TRBJ1-4; 9 nucleotides agree with TRBD1. Germline CDR1 and CDR2: SEHNR and FQNEAQ (reference sequence). Trimming removed 2 bases from V and 6 bases from J; junction bases left unmatched: 4. This CDR3 has 15 residues. The CDR3 DNA, read in part, is TGTGCCAGCAGCTTAATGGGACAGGGAGATGAAAAA. Translation gives CASSLMGQGDEK. The full CDR3 reads CASSLMGQGDEKLFF. The entire variable domain, with the rest obtained from reference TRBV7-9 and TRBJ1-4, is as follows: DTGVSQNPRHKITKRGQNVTFRCDPISEHNRLYWYRQTLGQGPEFLTYFQNEAQLEKSRLLSDRFSAERPKGSFSTLEIQRTEQGDSAMYLCASSLMGQGDEKLFFGSGTQLSVL.

The sample holds many counts of this clone. The read halts 3 residues ahead of the CDR3 end, with the missing end drawn from the germline J gene. The gene calls are TRBV2 and TRBJ1-5, with D hard to call. V lost 2 bases and J 3 bases, leaving 14 bases between the germline ends. The CDR3 totals 16 residues. The germline CDR1 and CDR2 sequences are SNHLY and FYNNEI. CDR3 residues: CASSESGPRFNQPQHF. CDR3 DNA (partial): TGTGCCAGCAGTGAAAGTGGGCCCAGATTCAATCAGCCC.